The 29 T cell receptor beta chains listed next were all sequenced from one sample in a study of somatic mutations in cytotoxic T cells in rheumatoid arthritis. Sequencing was performed with immunoSEQ multiplex PCR; in TCRdb, only in-frame clones are kept and a portion is missing. The sample lists just under 20,000 clones, 82% occurring once. Sample: CD8+ T cells sorted from blood. The receptors derive from a woman aged 50 to 60 in good health.

In its sample, this clone was seen once. This rearrangement joins TRBV27 to TRBJ1-1; D gene unclear. Germline-derived CDR1 and CDR2 are MNHEY and SMNVEV (reference sequence). The CDR3 consists of 11 residues. The V gene lost 6 bases and the J gene lost 2 bases, with 4 bases spanning the gap. CDR3 in amino acids: CASRINTEAFF. Written as DNA, the CDR3 is TGTGCCAGCAGGATTAACACTGAAGCTTTCTTT.

The genes are TRBV21-1 and TRBJ2-2; the D segment call TRBD1 is taken from the table without a DNA check. TRBV21-1 is termed a pseudogene. This CDR3 is built from 15 residues. CDR3 DNA sequence: TGTGCCAGCAGCCGGACAGGGAAGGGCACCGGGGAGCTGTTTTTT. It codes for CASSRTGKGTGELFF.

The chain couples TRBV2 to TRBJ2-3, with 7 bases that match TRBD2. The CDR3 extends over 16 amino acids. J lost 2 bases, V lost 7 bases, and 12 bases had no gene match. The germline gives CDR1 SNHLY, CDR2 FYNNEI. The CDR3 reads CASISGRYPYTDTQYF. CDR3 bases: TGTGCCAGCATATCCGGGAGGTACCCATACACAGATACGCAGTATTTT.

The V gene is TRBV27, the J gene TRBJ1-2, with D hard to call. The CDR3 length is 14 residues. The ends were cut back, 6 bases at V and 3 bases at J, with 14 bases in the middle. The germline V gene has CDR1 MNHEY and CDR2 SMNVEV (reference sequence). The CDR3 sequence is CASSFQWDDYGYTF. DNA of the CDR3: TGTGCCAGCAGCTTCCAATGGGATGACTATGGCTACACCTTC.

V gene TRBV5-1 combines with J gene TRBJ2-1; 10 nucleotides agree with TRBD2. The CDR3 is made up of 19 amino acids. CDR1 SGHRS and CDR2 YFSETQ come from the germline V gene. Losses at the gene ends were 3 bases for V and 3 bases for J; bases not matched to a gene: 15. The CDR3 protein is CASSSPAGEAGGRYNEQFF. The CDR3 DNA is TGCGCCAGCAGCTCCCCGGCAGGGGAAGCGGGGGGGCGCTACAATGAGCAGTTCTTC.

The CDR3 coding sequence is TGTGCTAGTGCCGTCGGGACAGGGGACGCGAACACCGGGGAGCTGTTTTTT. Translated, it gives CASAVGTGDANTGELFF. The V gene is TRBV12-5, the J gene TRBJ2-2, with 10 nucleotides matching TRBD1. V lost 7 bases to trimming and J lost 0 bases; unmatched junction nucleotides: 8. This CDR3 spans 17 amino acids. Germline lookup yields CDR1 LGHNT and CDR2 FRNRAP.

This sequence joins TRBV11-2 and TRBJ2-7; perhaps TRBD1 as D (5 bases). The germline V and J ends were trimmed by 5 bases and 4 bases, with 18 bases remaining between them. Germline CDR1 SGHAT, CDR2 FQNNGV. This CDR3 has 15 amino acids. The chain's CDR3 is CASSETVGVNYEQYF. The CDR3 nucleotides are TGTGCCAGCAGCGAGACAGTAGGAGTAAATTACGAGCAGTACTTC.

This clone has only one observation. V usage is TRBV7-6 and J usage is TRBJ2-3, with D hard to call. The CDR3 has 13 residues. With 1 base removed from V and 6 bases from J, the gap between germline ends came to 8 bases. Germline V lookup: CDR1 SGHVS, CDR2 FNYEAQ. The CDR3 sequence: CASSLGNGDTQYF. CDR3 in DNA: TGTGCCAGCAGCTTAGGGAATGGGGATACGCAGTATTTT.

This chain links TRBV4-1 with TRBJ2-7; maybe TRBD2 (5 bases). CDR1 and CDR2 from the germline V gene are MGHRA and YSYEKL. V lost 2 bases and J 1 base, leaving 15 bases between the germline ends. The length of the CDR3 is 16 residues. The CDR3 bases are TGCGCCAGCAGCCAATCTCCGGGATCCCATTCCTACGAGCAGTACTTC. Its translation: CASSQSPGSHSYEQYF.

The rearrangement uses TRBV29-1 and TRBJ2-7; no clear D gene. This CDR3 has 11 residues. Germline V gives CDR1 SQVTM, CDR2 ANQGSEA. V was shortened by 4 bases and J by 10 bases, with 14 bases between the two germline ends. Here the CDR3 DNA reads TGCAGCGTTGTCATGGCAGAAACACAGTACTTC. It yields the protein CSVVMAETQYF.

CDR3 nucleotides: TGTGCCAGCAGTGAAGATCTGGGCCGCCCCTCCTACGAGCAGTACTTC. The encoded protein is CASSEDLGRPSYEQYF. This chain links TRBV6-1 with TRBJ2-7; D not resolved. V dropped 1 base and J dropped 0 bases, with 13 bases sitting between them. CDR3 length equals 16 residues. Germline lookup yields CDR1 MNHNS and CDR2 SASEGT.

The chain uses TRBV6-6 and TRBJ2-1, with unresolved D. There are 14 residues in the CDR3. Trimming stripped 0 bases from V and 0 bases from J, with 3 bases between. Germline V gene data show CDR1 as MNHNY and CDR2 as SVGAGI (reference sequence). CDR3 nucleotides: TGTGCCAGCAGTTACTCTTCCTCCTACAATGAGCAGTTCTTC. Protein: CASSYSSSYNEQFF.

J is TRBJ2-1 and V is TRBV30; D is unresolved. Looked up from germline, CDR1 is GTSNPN and CDR2 is SVGIG (reference sequence). The CDR3 extends over 11 amino acids. Trimming took off 4 bases at V and 12 bases at J, with 13 bases between the two ends. The CDR3 reads CAWTQLRRQFF. CDR3 sequence (DNA): TGTGCCTGGACTCAACTCCGGCGGCAGTTCTTC.

The chain is built from TRBV15 and TRBJ2-2; 8 bases fit TRBD1. In germline, CDR1 is LNHNV, CDR2 YYDKDF (reference sequence). The CDR3 is 16 residues long. V shed 5 bases, J shed 7 bases, and the junction held 12 bases outside the gene matches. As DNA, the CDR3 is TGTGCCACCAGCGAGACGGGACAGGACGGGGTCGGGGAGCTGTTTTTT. Translating gives CATSETGQDGVGELFF.

CDR3 coding DNA: TGTGCCAGCAGCGTAGCGGGACTAGCGGGCAATGAGCAGTTCTTC. It yields the protein CASSVAGLAGNEQFF. The V gene is TRBV9, the J gene TRBJ2-1; 12 bases agree with TRBD2. Germline CDR1 is SGDLS and CDR2 is YYNGEE. This CDR3 contains 15 residues. With V trimmed by 0 bases and J by 6 bases, 1 base remained unmatched.

This clone is labeled medium-sized. This sequence joins TRBV19 and TRBJ2-1, with D tentatively TRBD1 (5 bases). Germline loops: CDR1 LNHDA, CDR2 SQIVND (reference sequence). The germline V and J ends were trimmed by 4 bases and 0 bases, with 10 bases remaining between them. The CDR3 extends over 15 amino acids. For the CDR3, the DNA is TGTGCCAGTAGTACCGAACAGGTCTCCTACAATGAGCAGTTCTTC. This codes for CASSTEQVSYNEQFF.

The chain links TRBV28 to TRBJ1-4, with TRBD1 identical over 9 bases. Germline CDR1 MDHEN, CDR2 SYDVKM. With 5 bases clipped from V and 6 bases from J, the junction kept 7 bases outside the gene matches. This CDR3 contains 15 residues. The DNA for the CDR3 is TGTGCCAGCAGTCCCCGACAGGGGGAGGATGAAAAACTGTTTTTT. It specifies CASSPRQGEDEKLFF.

The rearrangement joins TRBV29-1 to TRBJ1-3, with no clear D. V shed 4 bases and J shed 0 bases, with 10 bases lying between them. Germline CDR1 and CDR2: SQVTM and ANQGSEA. The CDR3 loop spans 14 amino acids. In DNA, the CDR3 is TGCAGCGTTGCCCCCAGTTCCTCTGGAAACACCATATATTTT. As protein: CSVAPSSSGNTIYF.

The chain links TRBV9 to TRBJ2-1, with D perhaps matching TRBD2 (5 bases). Looked up from germline, CDR1 is SGDLS and CDR2 is YYNGEE. Trimming removed 7 bases at V and 9 bases at J, with 11 bases between. The CDR3 consists of 11 residues. CDR3 nucleotide sequence: TGTGCCAGCGGATCGGGAAGTGAGCAGTTCTTC. It encodes CASGSGSEQFF.

The chain uses TRBV7-2 and TRBJ1-5; unclear D gene. The CDR3 is 16 amino acids. The V and J ends lost 1 base and 6 bases respectively, with 16 bases between them. Per the germline V gene, CDR1 is SGHTA and CDR2 is FQGNSA. CDR3 residues: CASSLGVTRAVQPQHF. CDR3 coding DNA: TGTGCCAGCAGCTTAGGTGTCACAAGGGCGGTTCAGCCCCAGCATTTT.

The rearrangement joins TRBV27 to TRBJ2-1; TRBD2 agrees at 7 bases. This CDR3 is built from 15 residues. Trimming removed 2 bases from V and 4 bases from J; junction bases left unmatched: 5. Germline V gene lookup returns CDR1 MNHEY and CDR2 SMNVEV (reference sequence). The CDR3 region has the DNA TGTGCCAGCAGTTTAGGCGGGAGAGAATACAATGAGCAGTTCTTC. Its protein product is CASSLGGREYNEQFF.

Details on this clone: The DNA is omitted, as the CDR3 cannot be located on it reliably, and the CDR3 follows TCRdb's listing. The chain couples TRBV21-1 to TRBJ2-2; no DNA check was done on the table's D call, TRBD2. TRBV21-1 is listed as a pseudogene. The CDR3 totals 15 residues, both ends included. CDR3 in amino acids: CASPEVAGGTGELFF.

The chain is built from TRBV7-2 and TRBJ2-2; maybe TRBD1 (6 bases). The germline V gene encodes CDR1 SGHTA and CDR2 FQGNSA. V shed 3 bases and J shed 7 bases, with 12 bases lying between them. This CDR3 has 14 amino acids. The CDR3, as DNA: TGTGCCAGCAGCTTTGCAGAGGGGGTCGGGGAGCTGTTTTTT. This codes for CASSFAEGVGELFF.

The chain joins TRBV27 to TRBJ1-2; D is unresolved. In germline, CDR1 is MNHEY, CDR2 SMNVEV (reference sequence). This CDR3 is built from 14 residues. Trimming shortened V by 3 bases and J by 5 bases, and 13 bases separated the two germline ends. The CDR3 bases are TGTGCCAGCAGTTTTACGGGCGGGAGGTATGGCTACACCTTC. Translation gives CASSFTGGRYGYTF.

The chain joins TRBV10-3 to TRBJ2-2, with a possible D match to TRBD2 (5 bases). V lost 4 bases and J lost 5, with 5 bases in between. The CDR3 extends over 12 amino acids. The germline V gene encodes CDR1 ENHRY and CDR2 SYGVKD. The CDR3 loop is CAISGRTGELFF. CDR3 DNA: TGTGCCATCAGTGGGAGGACCGGGGAGCTGTTTTTT.

The chain combines TRBV9 with TRBJ2-3; 7 bases line up with TRBD2. The CDR3 extends over 15 amino acids. Germline CDR1 is SGDLS and CDR2 is YYNGEE. V was pared by 3 bases and J by 2 bases, with 6 bases of the junction left unmatched. Here the CDR3 reads CASSDTSASTDTQYF. The DNA of the CDR3 is TGTGCCAGCAGCGATACTAGCGCGTCCACAGATACGCAGTATTTT.

The V gene is TRBV9, the J gene TRBJ2-1; 8 bases line up with TRBD2. CDR1 and CDR2 (germline): SGDLS, YYNGEE. J gave up 6 bases and V 4 bases, and 6 bases lay outside the gene matches. CDR3 length: 14 residues. CDR3 coding DNA: TGTGCCAGCAGCAACGGGGGGGGGAGCAATGAGCAGTTCTTC. Translation gives CASSNGGGSNEQFF.

The chain carries TRBV11-1 and TRBJ2-1, with D possibly TRBD2 on 6 matching bases. This CDR3 spans 14 amino acids. V lost 3 bases, J lost 2 bases, and 8 bases lay in between. Per the germline V gene, CDR1 is SGHAT and CDR2 is FQDESV (reference sequence). CDR3 loop: CASSLGGAYNEQFF. For the CDR3, the DNA is TGTGCCAGCAGCTTGGGCGGGGCCTACAATGAGCAGTTCTTC.

J is TRBJ2-7 and V is TRBV28, with D possibly TRBD2 on 5 matching bases. This CDR3 contains 16 residues. Germline CDR1 reads MDHEN; CDR2 reads SYDVKM. Trimming left V 1 base short and J 0 bases short, with 13 bases between. DNA of the CDR3: TGTGCCAGCAGTTTATCACAAACGGGGAGCTCCTACGAGCAGTACTTC. Translation gives CASSLSQTGSSYEQYF. The variable domain in full, completed from reference TRBV28 and TRBJ2-7, reads DVKVTQSSRYLVKRTGEKVFLECVQDMDHENMFWYRQDPGLGLRLIYFSYDVKMKEKGDIPEGYSVSREKKERFSLILESASTNQTSMYLCASSLSQTGSSYEQYFGPGTRLTVT.